This entry features one T cell receptor beta chain sequence. The antigen is not known. The junction does not match germline at one end; this may be a read error. This sample is part of a study of graft-versus-host responses after intestinal transplantation. TCRdb's table, derived via immunoSEQ multiplex PCR, lists solely in-frame clones and lacks some. This sample has about 100,000 clones; about 90% occur once, and the top ten carry around 1%. Per the germline V gene, CDR1 is SGHTA and CDR2 is FQGNSA. This CDR3 is 15 amino acids long. The clonotype originates from a human donor who was the organ donor for an intestinal transplant. The gene calls are TRBV7-2 and TRBJ1-2; D is uncertain. The starting material was unstimulated CD4+ T cells sorted from spleen or lymph node cells, obtained before transplant. The CDR3 reads CASSLGRAANYGHTF. DNA for the CDR3: TGTGCCAGCAGCTTAGGTAGGGCTGCTAACTATGGCCACACCTTC. The full variable domain, rest sourced from reference TRBV7-2 and TRBJ1-2, is GAGVSQSPSNKVTEKGKDVELRCDPISGHTALYWYRQSLGQGLEFLIYFQGNSAPDKSGLPSDRFSAERTGGSVSTLTIQRTQQEDSAVYLCASSLGRAANYGHTFGSGTRLTVV.